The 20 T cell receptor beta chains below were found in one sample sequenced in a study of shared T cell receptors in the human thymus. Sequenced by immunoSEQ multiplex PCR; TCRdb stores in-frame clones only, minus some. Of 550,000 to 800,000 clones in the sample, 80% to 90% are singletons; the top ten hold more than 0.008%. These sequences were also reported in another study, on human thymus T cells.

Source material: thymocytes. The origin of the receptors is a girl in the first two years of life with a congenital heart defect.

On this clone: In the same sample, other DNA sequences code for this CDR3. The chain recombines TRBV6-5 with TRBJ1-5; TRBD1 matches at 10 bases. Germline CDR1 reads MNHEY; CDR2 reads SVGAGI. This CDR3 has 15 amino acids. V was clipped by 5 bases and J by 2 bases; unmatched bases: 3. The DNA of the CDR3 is TGTGCCAGCAGTACCGGGACAGGGGGCAATCAGCCCCAGCATTTT. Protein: CASSTGTGGNQPQHF.

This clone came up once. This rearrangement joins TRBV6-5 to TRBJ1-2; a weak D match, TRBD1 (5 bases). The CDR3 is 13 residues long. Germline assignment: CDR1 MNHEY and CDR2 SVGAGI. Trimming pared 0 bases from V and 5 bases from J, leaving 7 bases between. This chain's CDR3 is CASSYSRGYGYTF. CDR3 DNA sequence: TGTGCCAGCAGTTACTCGCGGGGGTATGGCTACACCTTC.

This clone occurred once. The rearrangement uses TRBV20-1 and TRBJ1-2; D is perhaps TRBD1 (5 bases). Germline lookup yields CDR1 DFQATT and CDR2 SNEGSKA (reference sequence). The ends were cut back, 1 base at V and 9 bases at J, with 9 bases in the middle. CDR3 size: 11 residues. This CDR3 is CSARASGRYTF. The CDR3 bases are TGCAGTGCTAGAGCATCAGGGCGCTACACCTTC.

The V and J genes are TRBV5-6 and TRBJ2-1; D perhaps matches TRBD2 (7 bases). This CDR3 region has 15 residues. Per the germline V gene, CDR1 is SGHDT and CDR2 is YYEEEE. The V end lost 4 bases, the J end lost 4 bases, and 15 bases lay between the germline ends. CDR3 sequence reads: CASSPEGGVYNEQFF. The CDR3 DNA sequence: TGTGCCAGCAGCCCTGAGGGGGGGGTTTACAATGAGCAGTTCTTC.

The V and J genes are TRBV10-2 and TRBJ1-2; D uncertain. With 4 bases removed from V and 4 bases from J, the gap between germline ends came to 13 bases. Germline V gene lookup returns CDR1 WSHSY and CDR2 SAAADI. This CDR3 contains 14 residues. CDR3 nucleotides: TGCGCCAGCAGTGTGGTCTTCGCGGGCTATGGCTACACCTTC. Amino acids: CASSVVFAGYGYTF.

CDR3: CASSQVRTSGPQETQYF. In nucleotides, the CDR3 is TGCGCCAGCAGCCAAGTCCGGACTAGCGGTCCACAAGAGACCCAGTACTTC. V and J are TRBV4-1 and TRBJ2-5; 10 bases are shared with TRBD2. Germline V gene data show CDR1 as MGHRA and CDR2 as YSYEKL. The CDR3 extends over 17 amino acids. The V gene end was trimmed by 1 base and the J gene end by 2 bases; junction bases not matched to a gene: 7.

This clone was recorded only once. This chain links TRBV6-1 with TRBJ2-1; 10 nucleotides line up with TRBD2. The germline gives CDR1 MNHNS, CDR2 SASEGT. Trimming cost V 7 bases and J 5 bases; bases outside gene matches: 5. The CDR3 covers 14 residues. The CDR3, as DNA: TGTGCCAGCACCCGAGGACTAGCGGACAATGAGCAGTTCTTC. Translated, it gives CASTRGLADNEQFF.

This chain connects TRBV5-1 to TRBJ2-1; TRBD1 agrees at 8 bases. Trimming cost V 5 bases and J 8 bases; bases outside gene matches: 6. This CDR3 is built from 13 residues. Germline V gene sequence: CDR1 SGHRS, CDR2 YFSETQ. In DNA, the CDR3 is TGCGCCAGCAGGGGACAGGTATACCATGAGCAGTTCTTC. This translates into CASRGQVYHEQFF.

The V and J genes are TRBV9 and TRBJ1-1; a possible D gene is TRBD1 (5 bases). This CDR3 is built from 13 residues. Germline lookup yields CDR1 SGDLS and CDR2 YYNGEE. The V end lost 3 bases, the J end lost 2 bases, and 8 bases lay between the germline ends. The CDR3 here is CASSADSNTEAFF. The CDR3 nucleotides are TGTGCCAGCAGCGCCGACAGTAACACTGAAGCTTTCTTT.

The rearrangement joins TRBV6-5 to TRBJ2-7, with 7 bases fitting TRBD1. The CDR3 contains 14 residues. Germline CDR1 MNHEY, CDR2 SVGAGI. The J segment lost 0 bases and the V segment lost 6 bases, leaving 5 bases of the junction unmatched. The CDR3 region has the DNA TGTGCCAGCAGGAAGTGGACAGGCTCCTACGAGCAGTACTTC. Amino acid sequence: CASRKWTGSYEQYF.

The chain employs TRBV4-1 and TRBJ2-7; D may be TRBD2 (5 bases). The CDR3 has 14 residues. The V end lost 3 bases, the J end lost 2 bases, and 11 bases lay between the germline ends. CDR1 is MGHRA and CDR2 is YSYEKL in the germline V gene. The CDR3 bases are TGCGCCAGCAGCCACACCCCGGGGACCTACGAGCAGTACTTC. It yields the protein CASSHTPGTYEQYF.

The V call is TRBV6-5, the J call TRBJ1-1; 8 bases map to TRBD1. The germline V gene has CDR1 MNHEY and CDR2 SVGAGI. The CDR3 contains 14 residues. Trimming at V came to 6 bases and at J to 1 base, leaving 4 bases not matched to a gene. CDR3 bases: TGTGCCAGCAGCTGGGACAGGAGGAACACTGAAGCTTTCTTT. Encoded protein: CASSWDRRNTEAFF.

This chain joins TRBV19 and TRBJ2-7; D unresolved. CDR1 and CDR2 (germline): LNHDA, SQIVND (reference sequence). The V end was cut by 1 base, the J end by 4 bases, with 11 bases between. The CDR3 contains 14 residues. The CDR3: CASSIGHEVYEQYF. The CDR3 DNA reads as TGTGCCAGTAGTATAGGGCATGAGGTTTACGAGCAGTACTTC.

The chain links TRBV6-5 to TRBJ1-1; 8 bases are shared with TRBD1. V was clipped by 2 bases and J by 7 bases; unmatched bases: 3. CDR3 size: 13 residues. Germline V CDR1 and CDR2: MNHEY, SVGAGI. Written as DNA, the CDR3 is TGTGCCAGCAGTTACGGACAGGGAGGTGAAGCTTTCTTT. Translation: CASSYGQGGEAFF.

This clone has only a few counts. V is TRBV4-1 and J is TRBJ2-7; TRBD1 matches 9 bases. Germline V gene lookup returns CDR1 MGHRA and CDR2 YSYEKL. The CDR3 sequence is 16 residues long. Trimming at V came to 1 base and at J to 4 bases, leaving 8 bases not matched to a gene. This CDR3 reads CASSQGNRGHPYEQYF. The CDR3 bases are TGCGCCAGCAGCCAAGGAAACAGGGGGCACCCATACGAGCAGTACTTC.

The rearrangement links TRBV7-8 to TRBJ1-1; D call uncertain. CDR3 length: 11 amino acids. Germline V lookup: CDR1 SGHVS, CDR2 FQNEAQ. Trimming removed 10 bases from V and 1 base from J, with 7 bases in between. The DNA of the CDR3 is TGTGCCATCGCAGGGAACACTGAAGCTTTCTTT. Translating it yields CAIAGNTEAFF.

The CDR3 loop is CASSSEGHLLYGYTF. In DNA, the CDR3 is TGCGCCAGCAGTTCAGAGGGACACCTACTCTATGGCTACACCTTC. The chain recombines TRBV5-1 with TRBJ1-2; a possible D gene is TRBD1 (6 bases). In germline, CDR1 is SGHRS, CDR2 YFSETQ. The ends were cut back, 5 bases at V and 4 bases at J, with 18 bases in the middle. The CDR3 loop spans 15 amino acids.

CDR3 residues: CAVGGSATLYSPLHF. CDR3 coding DNA: TGTGCCGTAGGAGGGTCAGCGACTCTCTATTCACCCCTCCACTTT. The chain combines TRBV27 with TRBJ1-6; D call uncertain. This CDR3 has 15 amino acids. CDR1 is MNHEY, CDR2 SMNVEV, per germline (reference sequence). The V end lost 11 bases, the J end lost 8 bases, and 22 bases lay between the germline ends.

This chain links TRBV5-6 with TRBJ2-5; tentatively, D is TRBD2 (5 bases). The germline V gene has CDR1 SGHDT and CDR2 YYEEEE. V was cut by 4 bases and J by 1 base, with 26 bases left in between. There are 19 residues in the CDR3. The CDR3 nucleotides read TGTGCCAGCAGCGTTCTCTCGGGATTCGGCAAGTGGGGCCAAGAGACCCAGTACTTC. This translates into CASSVLSGFGKWGQETQYF.

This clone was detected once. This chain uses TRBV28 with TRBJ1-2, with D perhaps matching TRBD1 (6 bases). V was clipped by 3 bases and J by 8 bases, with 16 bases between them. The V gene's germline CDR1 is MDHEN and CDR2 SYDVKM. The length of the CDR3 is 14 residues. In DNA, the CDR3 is TGTGCCAGCAGTTTGTCCGGACAGTTCCTAGGCTACACCTTC. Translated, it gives CASSLSGQFLGYTF.